This TCR beta chain was sequenced in a study of blood T cell dynamics during melanoma immunotherapy. Looking at the study overall: Patients with metastatic melanoma got pembrolizumab or nivolumab-ipilimumab as first-line care. Findings and caveats of the study: Whether repertoire-driving clones were melanoma-specific could not be determined.

Time point: pre-treatment baseline. The length of the CDR3 is 14 residues. V was trimmed by 3 bases and J by 4 bases, leaving 9 bases between them. Germline loops: CDR1 SGHDN, CDR2 FVKESK. To note about this clone: Its cognate antigen is unknown.

Generated by immunoSEQ multiplex PCR, the TCRdb table keeps only in-frame clones and is missing some. This table has roughly 7,900 clones, more than 75% appearing once. This rearrangement joins TRBV14 to TRBJ2-2; D might be TRBD2 (5 bases). Sample: blood, taken from a patient treated with checkpoint blockade. The sequence was obtained from a human donor with melanoma. CDR3 protein: CASSHPGSTGELFF. The CDR3 DNA sequence: TGTGCCAGCAGCCACCCGGGGAGCACCGGGGAGCTGTTTTTT.